The rows below give T cell receptor beta chains drawn from one sample of a study of neurological immune-mediated disorders. TCRdb fed the 5' RACE reads into MiXCR, producing one record per CDR3 protein. The sample lists fewer than 25,000 distinct CDR3 sequences, 8% to 13% occurring once. Sequencing was performed on PBMCs. These receptors were taken from a woman aged 55 to 70 with HTLV-1-associated myelopathy (HAM/TSP). Each CDR3 is given with its conserved first and last residue. D genes are given only for firm matches. Only part of the rows carry a size: once, few, many, or a class if the clone is expanded.

clone size: many; V gene: TRBV20-1; J gene: TRBJ2-1; D gene: TRBD2; CDR3 DNA: TGCAGTGCTAGAGGACTAGCGGGGGGTCACAATGAGCAGTTCTTC; CDR3 protein: CSARGLAGGHNEQFF
clone size: many; V gene: TRBV13; J gene: TRBJ2-3; D gene: .; CDR3 DNA: TGTGCCAGCAGTTCGAACTTGGGGGGCACAGATACGCAGTATTTT; CDR3 protein: CASSSNLGGTDTQYF
clone size: .; V gene: TRBV20-1; J gene: TRBJ2-3; D gene: TRBD2; CDR3 DNA: TGCAGTGCTGGCCTCGGGGCAGCGGGAATCAGCACAGATACGCAGTATTTT; CDR3 protein: CSAGLGAAGISTDTQYF
clone size: many; V gene: TRBV10-2; J gene: TRBJ2-5; D gene: TRBD2; CDR3 DNA: TGCGCCAGCAGTGACCTGACTAGCGGGGGGACGGAGACCCAGTACTTC; CDR3 protein: CASSDLTSGGTETQYF
clone size: many; V gene: TRBV6-1; J gene: TRBJ2-5; D gene: .; CDR3 DNA: TGTGCCAGCACGGGATTGTACCAAGAGACCCAGTACTTC; CDR3 protein: CASTGLYQETQYF
clone size: many; V gene: TRBV11-1; J gene: TRBJ2-5; D gene: .; CDR3 DNA: TGTGCCAGCAGCTTTAACTATGGGGAAGGGACCCAGTACTTC; CDR3 protein: CASSFNYGEGTQYF
clone size: many; V gene: TRBV4-1; J gene: TRBJ1-1; D gene: TRBD1; CDR3 DNA: TGCGCCAGCAGCCAAGGCACAGGGGGCCTTGGGGCTTTCTTT; CDR3 protein: CASSQGTGGLGAFF
clone size: many; V gene: TRBV20-1; J gene: TRBJ2-7; D gene: TRBD1; CDR3 DNA: TGCAGTGCTAGGCCGGGACAGGGTAATTTAGACGAGCAGTACTTC; CDR3 protein: CSARPGQGNLDEQYF
clone size: many; V gene: TRBV6-5; J gene: TRBJ1-3; D gene: .; CDR3 DNA: TGTGCCAGCAGGGACCAGGGAGGAGGAAACACCATATATTTT; CDR3 protein: CASRDQGGGNTIYF
clone size: many; V gene: TRBV5-5; J gene: TRBJ1-2; D gene: .; CDR3 DNA: TGTGCCAGCAGACATGAGTTGGCGGAGGGTCCCTATGGCTACACCTTC; CDR3 protein: CASRHELAEGPYGYTF
clone size: many; V gene: TRBV29-1; J gene: TRBJ2-7; D gene: TRBD1; CDR3 DNA: TGCAGCGTGACCAGGCGGGGGACAGGGTCCTACGAGCAGTACTTC; CDR3 protein: CSVTRRGTGSYEQYF
clone size: many; V gene: TRBV5-1; J gene: TRBJ2-3; D gene: TRBD2; CDR3 DNA: TGCGCCAGCAGCCCAGGACTAGCGGGGGCCACAGATACGCAGTATTTT; CDR3 protein: CASSPGLAGATDTQYF
clone size: many; V gene: TRBV19; J gene: TRBJ2-6; D gene: .; CDR3 DNA: TGTGCCAGTAGTATCGGTGGTGGCTCTGGGGCCAACGTCCTGACTTTC; CDR3 protein: CASSIGGGSGANVLTF
clone size: many; V gene: TRBV6-6; J gene: TRBJ2-1; D gene: TRBD1; CDR3 DNA: TGTGCCAGCAGTTACTCAAGGGGGCAGTACAATGAGCAGTTCTTC; CDR3 protein: CASSYSRGQYNEQFF
clone size: medium-sized; V gene: TRBV4-1; J gene: TRBJ1-3; D gene: .; CDR3 DNA: TGCGCCAGCAGCCAGGCACAGGTCCTCTCTGGAAACACCATATATTTT; CDR3 protein: CASSQAQVLSGNTIYF
clone size: many; V gene: TRBV5-1; J gene: TRBJ2-2; D gene: .; CDR3 DNA: TGCGCCAGCAGCTTTTTAAACACCGGGGAGCTGTTTTTT; CDR3 protein: CASSFLNTGELFF
clone size: many; V gene: TRBV20-1; J gene: TRBJ2-5; D gene: .; CDR3 DNA: TGCAGTGCACCCCAGGGATTCCAGACCCAGTACTTC; CDR3 protein: CSAPQGFQTQYF
clone size: many; V gene: TRBV12-2; J gene: TRBJ1-3; D gene: .; CDR3 DNA: TGTGCAAGTCGCTTAGTTTACCAGACCCACTCTGGAAACACCATATATTTT; CDR3 protein: CASRLVYQTHSGNTIYF
clone size: many; V gene: TRBV30; J gene: TRBJ1-3; D gene: .; CDR3 DNA: TGTGCCTGGAGTGTGGGCCTATCTGGAAACACCATATATTTT; CDR3 protein: CAWSVGLSGNTIYF
clone size: .; V gene: TRBV12-3/TRBV12-4; J gene: TRBJ2-1; D gene: .; CDR3 DNA: TGTGCCAGCAGTTCAACAGATACCCTGATAAATGAGCAGTTCTTC; CDR3 protein: CASSSTDTLINEQFF
clone size: many; V gene: TRBV30; J gene: TRBJ2-7; D gene: .; CDR3 DNA: TGTGCCTGGAGTGTGGGGGGTACAGGGGTCTACGAGCAGTACTTC; CDR3 protein: CAWSVGGTGVYEQYF
clone size: many; V gene: TRBV20-1; J gene: TRBJ2-1; D gene: TRBD2; CDR3 DNA: TGCAGTGCTAGTGACATAGCGGGGGAAGAGGCCAATGAGCAGTTCTTC; CDR3 protein: CSASDIAGEEANEQFF
clone size: many; V gene: TRBV5-8; J gene: TRBJ2-2; D gene: .; CDR3 DNA: TGTGCCAGCAGCTTGTTCCCCGGGGAGCTGTTTTTT; CDR3 protein: CASSLFPGELFF
clone size: many; V gene: TRBV30; J gene: TRBJ1-1; D gene: .; CDR3 DNA: TGTGCCTGGAGTGTAAATCATCGGGACACTGAAGCTTTCTTT; CDR3 protein: CAWSVNHRDTEAFF
clone size: many; V gene: TRBV5-1; J gene: TRBJ2-7; D gene: .; CDR3 DNA: TGCGCCAGCAGAGATGAGGGCCCCTACGAGCAGTACTTC; CDR3 protein: CASRDEGPYEQYF
clone size: many; V gene: TRBV5-1; J gene: TRBJ2-1; D gene: TRBD2; CDR3 DNA: TGCGCCAGCAGCTTTAGCGGGGGGGCGGGAAATGAGCAGTTCTTC; CDR3 protein: CASSFSGGAGNEQFF
clone size: many; V gene: TRBV19; J gene: TRBJ2-1; D gene: TRBD1; CDR3 DNA: TGTGCCACCGAACCGGGACAGGGGTTCTTGCAGTTCTTC; CDR3 protein: CATEPGQGFLQFF
clone size: medium-sized; V gene: TRBV20-1; J gene: TRBJ2-3; D gene: TRBD2; CDR3 DNA: TGCAGTGCTACTGTAGCGGGGGCAAGAAGCACAGATACGCAGTATTTT; CDR3 protein: CSATVAGARSTDTQYF
clone size: many; V gene: TRBV6-5; J gene: TRBJ2-1; D gene: .; CDR3 DNA: TGTGCCAGCAGTTCCAAGGACACGTACAATGAGCAGTTCTTC; CDR3 protein: CASSSKDTYNEQFF
clone size: many; V gene: TRBV20-1; J gene: TRBJ1-1; D gene: .; CDR3 DNA: TGCAGTGCTAGACGGGGCTACAACACTGAAGCTTTCTTT; CDR3 protein: CSARRGYNTEAFF
clone size: many; V gene: TRBV7-2; J gene: TRBJ1-6; D gene: .; CDR3 DNA: TGTGCCAGCAGCTTAAGGGGTTCACCCCTCCACTTT; CDR3 protein: CASSLRGSPLHF